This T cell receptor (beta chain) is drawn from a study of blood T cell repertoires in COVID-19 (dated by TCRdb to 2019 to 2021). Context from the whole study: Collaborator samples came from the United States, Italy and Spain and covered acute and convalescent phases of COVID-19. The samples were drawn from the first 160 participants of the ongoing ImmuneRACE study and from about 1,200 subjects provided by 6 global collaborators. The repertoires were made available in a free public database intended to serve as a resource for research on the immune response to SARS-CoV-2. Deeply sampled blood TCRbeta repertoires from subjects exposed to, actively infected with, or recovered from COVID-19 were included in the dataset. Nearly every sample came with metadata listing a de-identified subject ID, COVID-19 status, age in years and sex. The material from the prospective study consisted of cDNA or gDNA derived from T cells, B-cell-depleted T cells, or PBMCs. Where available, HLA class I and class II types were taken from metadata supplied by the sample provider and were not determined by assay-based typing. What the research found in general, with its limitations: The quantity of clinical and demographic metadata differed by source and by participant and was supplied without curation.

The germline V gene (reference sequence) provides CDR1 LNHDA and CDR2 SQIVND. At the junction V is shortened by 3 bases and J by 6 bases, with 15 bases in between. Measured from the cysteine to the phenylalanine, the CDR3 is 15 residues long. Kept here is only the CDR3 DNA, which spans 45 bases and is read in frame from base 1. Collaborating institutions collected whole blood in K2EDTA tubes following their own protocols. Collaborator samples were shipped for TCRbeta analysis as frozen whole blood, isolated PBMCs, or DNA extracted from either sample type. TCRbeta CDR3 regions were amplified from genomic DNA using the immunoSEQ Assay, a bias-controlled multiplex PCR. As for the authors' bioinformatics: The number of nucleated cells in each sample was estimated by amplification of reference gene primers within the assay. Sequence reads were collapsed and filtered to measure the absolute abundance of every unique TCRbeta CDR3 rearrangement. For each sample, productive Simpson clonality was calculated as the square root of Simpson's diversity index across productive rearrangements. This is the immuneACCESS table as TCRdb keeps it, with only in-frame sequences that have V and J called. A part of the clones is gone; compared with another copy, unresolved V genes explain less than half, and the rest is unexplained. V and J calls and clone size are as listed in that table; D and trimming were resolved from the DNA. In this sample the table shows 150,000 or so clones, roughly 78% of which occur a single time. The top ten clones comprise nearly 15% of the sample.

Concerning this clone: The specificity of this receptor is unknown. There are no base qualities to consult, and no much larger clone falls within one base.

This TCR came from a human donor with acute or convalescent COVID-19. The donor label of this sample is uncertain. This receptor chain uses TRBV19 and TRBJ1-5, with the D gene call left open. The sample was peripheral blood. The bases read TGTGCCAGTAGTATCTGGAGGGAGGGTGGTCAGCCCCAGCATTTT. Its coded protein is CASSIWREGGQPQHF. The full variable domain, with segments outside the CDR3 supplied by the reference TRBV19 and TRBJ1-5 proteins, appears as DGGITQSPKYLFRKEGQNVTLSCEQNLNHDAMYWYRQDPGQGLRLIYYSQIVNDFQKGDIAEGYSVSREKKESFPLTVTSAQKNPTAFYLCASSIWREGGQPQHFGDGTRLSIL.